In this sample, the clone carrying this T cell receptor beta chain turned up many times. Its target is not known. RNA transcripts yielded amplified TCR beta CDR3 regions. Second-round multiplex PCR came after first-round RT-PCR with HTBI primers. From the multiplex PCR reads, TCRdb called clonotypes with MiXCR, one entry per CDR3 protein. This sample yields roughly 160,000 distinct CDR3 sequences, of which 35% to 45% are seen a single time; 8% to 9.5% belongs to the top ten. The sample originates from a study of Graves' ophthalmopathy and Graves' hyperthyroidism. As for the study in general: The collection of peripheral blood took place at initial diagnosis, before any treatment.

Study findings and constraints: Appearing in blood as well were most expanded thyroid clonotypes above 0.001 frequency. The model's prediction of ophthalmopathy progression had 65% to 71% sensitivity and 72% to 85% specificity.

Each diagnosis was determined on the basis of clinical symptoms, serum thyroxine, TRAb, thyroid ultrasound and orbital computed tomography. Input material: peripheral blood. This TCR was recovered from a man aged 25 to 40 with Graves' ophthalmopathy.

The CDR3 region has the DNA TGTGCCAGCAGCTTAGGTCACGGGACCGACATTCAGTACTTC. It specifies CASSLGHGTDIQYF. The chain uses TRBV7-2 and TRBJ2-4; either TRBD1 or TRBD2 may supply D (5 bases each). CDR3 length: 14 amino acids. V lost 1 base to trimming and J lost 8 bases, with 12 bases between them. The germline V gene has CDR1 SGHTA and CDR2 FQGNSA.